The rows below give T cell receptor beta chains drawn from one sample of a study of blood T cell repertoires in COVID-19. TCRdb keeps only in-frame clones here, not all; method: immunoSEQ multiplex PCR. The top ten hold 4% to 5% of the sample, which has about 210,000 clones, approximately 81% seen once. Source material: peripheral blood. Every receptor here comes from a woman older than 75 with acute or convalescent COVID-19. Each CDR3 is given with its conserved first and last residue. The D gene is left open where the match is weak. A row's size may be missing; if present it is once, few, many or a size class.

CDR3aa: CSATTGGFTGELFF
CDR3nt: TGCAGCGCTACGACAGGGGGGTTCACCGGGGAGCTGTTTTTT
d_gene: TRBD1
v_gene: TRBV29-1
j_gene: TRBJ2-2
abundance: -
len: 14

CDR3aa: CSVSLAGGHHYF
CDR3nt: TGCAGCGTTTCTCTAGCGGGAGGCCATCATTACTTC
d_gene: TRBD2
v_gene: TRBV29-1
j_gene: TRBJ2-7
abundance: -
len: 12

CDR3aa: CASSPGLARSTDTQYF
CDR3nt: TGTGCCAGCAGCCCCGGACTAGCGAGGAGCACAGATACGCAGTATTTT
d_gene: TRBD2
v_gene: TRBV14
j_gene: TRBJ2-3
abundance: -
len: 16

CDR3aa: CASSSGLEGLEYF
CDR3nt: TGTGCCAGCAGCTCTGGACTGGAGGGGTTGGAATACTTC
d_gene: -
v_gene: TRBV11-2
j_gene: TRBJ2-7
abundance: few
len: 13

CDR3aa: CASSEDPRGGNFYEQYF
CDR3nt: TGTGCCAGCAGTGAAGATCCGAGGGGGGGGAACTTCTACGAGCAGTACTTC
d_gene: -
v_gene: TRBV6-1
j_gene: TRBJ2-7
abundance: -
len: 17

CDR3aa: CASSEGTGMFLGEQFF
CDR3nt: TGTGCCAGCAGTGAAGGGACAGGGATGTTTCTCGGTGAGCAGTTCTTC
d_gene: TRBD1
v_gene: TRBV2
j_gene: TRBJ2-1
abundance: -
len: 16

CDR3aa: CARRRWTGSGAQPQHF
CDR3nt: TGTGCCAGGCGCAGATGGACAGGGAGCGGTGCTCAGCCCCAGCATTTT
d_gene: TRBD1
v_gene: TRBV19
j_gene: TRBJ1-5
abundance: once
len: 16

CDR3aa: CAIRLAGDQFF
CDR3nt: TGTGCCATCCGACTAGCGGGAGATCAGTTCTTC
d_gene: TRBD2
v_gene: TRBV10-3
j_gene: TRBJ2-1
abundance: -
len: 11

CDR3aa: CASSYQGGANTEAFF
CDR3nt: TGTGCCAGCAGCTACCAGGGGGGAGCGAACACTGAAGCTTTCTTT
d_gene: TRBD1
v_gene: TRBV7-9
j_gene: TRBJ1-1
abundance: -
len: 15

CDR3aa: CASSLRAGTSGRASFF
CDR3nt: TGTGCCAGCAGCTTAAGGGCGGGGACTAGCGGGAGGGCCTCGTTCTTC
d_gene: TRBD2
v_gene: TRBV11-2
j_gene: TRBJ2-1
abundance: -
len: 16

CDR3aa: CATSPRGGNQPQHF
CDR3nt: TGTGCCACCAGCCCGCGGGGGGGCAATCAGCCCCAGCATTTT
d_gene: -
v_gene: TRBV15
j_gene: TRBJ1-5
abundance: -
len: 14

CDR3aa: CSVRPGSGTYEQYF
CDR3nt: TGCAGCGTTCGTCCGGGTAGCGGTACCTACGAGCAGTACTTC
d_gene: -
v_gene: TRBV29-1
j_gene: TRBJ2-7
abundance: -
len: 14

CDR3aa: CATSDARQGTETQYF
CDR3nt: TGTGCCACCAGTGATGCCAGACAGGGGACGGAGACCCAGTACTTC
d_gene: TRBD1
v_gene: TRBV24-1
j_gene: TRBJ2-5
abundance: -
len: 15

CDR3aa: CASSLYGQGYEQYF
CDR3nt: TGCGCCAGCAGCTTGTACGGACAGGGTTACGAGCAGTACTTC
d_gene: TRBD1
v_gene: TRBV5-1
j_gene: TRBJ2-7
abundance: -
len: 14

CDR3aa: CATSDITLHF
CDR3nt: TGTGCCACCAGTGACATCACCCTCCACTTT
d_gene: -
v_gene: TRBV24-1
j_gene: TRBJ1-6
abundance: -
len: 10

CDR3aa: CASSQEAYGYTF
CDR3nt: TGTGCCAGCAGTCAAGAAGCGTATGGCTACACCTTC
d_gene: -
v_gene: TRBV7-9
j_gene: TRBJ1-2
abundance: -
len: 12

CDR3aa: CASSARQGAAFF
CDR3nt: TGTGCCAGTAGTGCGCGACAGGGGGCGGCTTTCTTT
d_gene: TRBD1
v_gene: TRBV19
j_gene: TRBJ1-1
abundance: -
len: 12

CDR3aa: CASSPSRANEKLFF
CDR3nt: TGTGCCAGCAGCCCGTCGAGGGCTAATGAAAAACTGTTTTTT
d_gene: -
v_gene: TRBV7-2
j_gene: TRBJ1-4
abundance: -
len: 14

CDR3aa: CASSLQGVQPQHF
CDR3nt: TGTGCCAGCAGCCTACAGGGGGTACAGCCCCAGCATTTT
d_gene: TRBD1
v_gene: TRBV5-4
j_gene: TRBJ1-5
abundance: -
len: 13

CDR3aa: CAISEQYEQYF
CDR3nt: TGTGCCATCAGTGAGCAATACGAGCAGTACTTC
d_gene: -
v_gene: TRBV10-3
j_gene: TRBJ2-7
abundance: -
len: 11

CDR3aa: CASRPQGYEKLFF
CDR3nt: TGTGCCAGCAGACCGCAGGGATATGAAAAACTGTTTTTT
d_gene: -
v_gene: TRBV28
j_gene: TRBJ1-4
abundance: -
len: 13

CDR3aa: CASSFWTVPSYEQYF
CDR3nt: TGTGCCAGCAGCTTTTGGACTGTACCATCCTACGAGCAGTACTTC
d_gene: -
v_gene: TRBV5-5
j_gene: TRBJ2-7
abundance: -
len: 15

CDR3aa: CASSVEGEVRQYF
CDR3nt: TGTGCCAGCAGCGTAGAGGGAGAGGTACGGCAGTACTTC
d_gene: -
v_gene: TRBV9
j_gene: TRBJ2-7
abundance: -
len: 13

CDR3aa: CASSGLDRDTEAFF
CDR3nt: TGTGCCAGCTCAGGACTGGACAGGGACACTGAAGCTTTCTTT
d_gene: TRBD1
v_gene: TRBV18
j_gene: TRBJ1-1
abundance: -
len: 14

CDR3aa: CASSYDRLNTEAFF
CDR3nt: TGTGCCAGCAGCTATGACAGACTGAACACTGAAGCTTTCTTT
d_gene: -
v_gene: TRBV7-3
j_gene: TRBJ1-1
abundance: -
len: 14

CDR3aa: CASSPSGSGNSPLHF
CDR3nt: TGTGCCAGCTCACCGTCAGGGTCGGGTAATTCACCCCTCCACTTT
d_gene: -
v_gene: TRBV18
j_gene: TRBJ1-6
abundance: -
len: 15

CDR3aa: CSVNTGSFYEQYF
CDR3nt: TGCAGCGTTAACACAGGGTCGTTCTACGAGCAGTACTTC
d_gene: -
v_gene: TRBV29-1
j_gene: TRBJ2-7
abundance: -
len: 13

CDR3aa: CASSPLAQAYNQPQHF
CDR3nt: TGTGCCAGCAGCCCCCTAGCCCAGGCCTACAATCAGCCCCAGCATTTT
d_gene: -
v_gene: TRBV5-8
j_gene: TRBJ1-5
abundance: -
len: 16